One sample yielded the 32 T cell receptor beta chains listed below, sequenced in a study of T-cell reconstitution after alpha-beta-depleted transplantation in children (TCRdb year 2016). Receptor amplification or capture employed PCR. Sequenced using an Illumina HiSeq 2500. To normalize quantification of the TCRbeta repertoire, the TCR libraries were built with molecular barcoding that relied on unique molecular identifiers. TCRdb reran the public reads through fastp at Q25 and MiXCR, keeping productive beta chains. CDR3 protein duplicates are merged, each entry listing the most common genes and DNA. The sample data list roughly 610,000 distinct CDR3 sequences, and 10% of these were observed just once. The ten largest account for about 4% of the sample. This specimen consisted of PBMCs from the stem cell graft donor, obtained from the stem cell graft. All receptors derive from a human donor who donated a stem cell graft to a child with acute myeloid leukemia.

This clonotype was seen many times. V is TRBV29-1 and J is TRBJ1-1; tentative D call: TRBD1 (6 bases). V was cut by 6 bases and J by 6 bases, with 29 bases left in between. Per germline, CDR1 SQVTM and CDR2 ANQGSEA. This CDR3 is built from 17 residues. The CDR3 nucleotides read TGCAGCGTGAGGGGAGGGGGAATAGGTATGAATGACGCTGAAGCTTTCTTT. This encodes CSVRGGGIGMNDAEAFF.

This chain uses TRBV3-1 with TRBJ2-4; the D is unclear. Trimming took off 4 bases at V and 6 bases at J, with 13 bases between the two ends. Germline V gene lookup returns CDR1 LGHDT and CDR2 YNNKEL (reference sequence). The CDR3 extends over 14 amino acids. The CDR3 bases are TGTGCCAGCAGCCTCTCTATGGTAGGAAACATTCAGTACTTC. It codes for CASSLSMVGNIQYF.

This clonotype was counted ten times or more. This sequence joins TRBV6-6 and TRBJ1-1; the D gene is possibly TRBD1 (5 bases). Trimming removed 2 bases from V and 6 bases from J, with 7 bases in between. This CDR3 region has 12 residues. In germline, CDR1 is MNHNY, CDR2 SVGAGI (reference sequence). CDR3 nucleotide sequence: TGTGCCAGCAGTTACGGGACCTCTGAAGCTTTCTTT. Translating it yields CASSYGTSEAFF.

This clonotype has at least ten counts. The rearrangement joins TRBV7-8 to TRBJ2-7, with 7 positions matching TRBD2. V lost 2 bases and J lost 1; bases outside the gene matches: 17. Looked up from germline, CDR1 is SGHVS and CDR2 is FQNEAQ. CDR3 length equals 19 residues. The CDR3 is CASSLSASGLNRRSYEQYF. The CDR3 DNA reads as TGTGCCAGCAGCTTAAGTGCTAGCGGACTTAACAGAAGGTCCTACGAGCAGTACTTC.

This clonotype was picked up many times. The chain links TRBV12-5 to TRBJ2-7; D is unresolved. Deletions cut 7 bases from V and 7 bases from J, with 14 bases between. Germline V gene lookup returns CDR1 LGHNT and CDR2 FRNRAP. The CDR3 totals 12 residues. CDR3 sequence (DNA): TGTGCTAGTGCTTTTGGAACGGAGGAGCAGTACTTC. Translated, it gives CASAFGTEEQYF.

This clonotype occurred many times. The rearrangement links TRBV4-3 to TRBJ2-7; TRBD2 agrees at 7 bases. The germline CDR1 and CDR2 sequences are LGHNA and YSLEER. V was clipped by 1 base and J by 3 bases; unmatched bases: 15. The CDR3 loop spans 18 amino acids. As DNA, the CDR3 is TGCGCCAGCAGCCAAGCTATCAGGAGCGGGACCGGCAACTACGAGCAGTACTTC. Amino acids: CASSQAIRSGTGNYEQYF.

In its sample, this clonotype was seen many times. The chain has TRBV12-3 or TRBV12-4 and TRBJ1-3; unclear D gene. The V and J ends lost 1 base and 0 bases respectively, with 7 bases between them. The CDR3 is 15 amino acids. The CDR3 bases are TGTGCCAGCAGTTTAGGCACGGCCTCTGGAAACACCATATATTTT. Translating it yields CASSLGTASGNTIYF.

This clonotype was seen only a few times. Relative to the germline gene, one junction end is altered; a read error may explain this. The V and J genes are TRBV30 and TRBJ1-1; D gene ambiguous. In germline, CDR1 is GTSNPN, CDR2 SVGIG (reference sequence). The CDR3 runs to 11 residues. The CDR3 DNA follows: TGTGCCTGGAGTACCTCCCTACAGTGTCTCTTT. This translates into CAWSTSLQCLF.

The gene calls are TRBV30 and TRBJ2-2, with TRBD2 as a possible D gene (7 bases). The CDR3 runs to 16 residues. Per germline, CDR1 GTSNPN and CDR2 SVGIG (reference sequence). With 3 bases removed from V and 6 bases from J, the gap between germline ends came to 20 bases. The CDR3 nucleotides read TGTGCCTGGAGCCTAGGGGGGGGCTCGGCGCCCGGGGAGCTGTTTTTT. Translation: CAWSLGGGSAPGELFF.

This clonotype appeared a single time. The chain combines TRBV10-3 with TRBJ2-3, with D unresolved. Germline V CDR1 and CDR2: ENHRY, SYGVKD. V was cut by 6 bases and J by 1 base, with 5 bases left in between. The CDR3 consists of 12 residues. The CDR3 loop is CAIRAGTDTQYF. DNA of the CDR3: TGTGCCATCAGAGCAGGCACAGATACGCAGTATTTT.

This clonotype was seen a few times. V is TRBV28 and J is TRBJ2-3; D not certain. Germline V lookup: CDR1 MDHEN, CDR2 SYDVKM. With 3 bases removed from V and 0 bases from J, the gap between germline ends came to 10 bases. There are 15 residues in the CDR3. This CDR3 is CASSFQAKSTDTQYF. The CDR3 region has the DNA TGTGCCAGCAGTTTTCAGGCCAAGAGCACAGATACGCAGTATTTT.

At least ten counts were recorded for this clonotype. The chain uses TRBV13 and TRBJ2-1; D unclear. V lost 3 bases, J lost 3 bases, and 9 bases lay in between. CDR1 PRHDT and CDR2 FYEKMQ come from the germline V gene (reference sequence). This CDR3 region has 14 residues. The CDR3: CASSFRPSYNEQFF. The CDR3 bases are TGTGCCAGCAGCTTTAGGCCAAGCTACAATGAGCAGTTCTTC.

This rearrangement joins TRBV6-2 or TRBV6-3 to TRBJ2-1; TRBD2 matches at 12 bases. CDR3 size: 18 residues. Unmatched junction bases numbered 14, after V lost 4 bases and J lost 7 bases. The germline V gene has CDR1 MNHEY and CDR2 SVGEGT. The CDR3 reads CASSWGVGLAGIRNEQFF. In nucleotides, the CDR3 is TGTGCCAGCAGTTGGGGTGTAGGACTAGCGGGGATAAGAAATGAGCAGTTCTTC.

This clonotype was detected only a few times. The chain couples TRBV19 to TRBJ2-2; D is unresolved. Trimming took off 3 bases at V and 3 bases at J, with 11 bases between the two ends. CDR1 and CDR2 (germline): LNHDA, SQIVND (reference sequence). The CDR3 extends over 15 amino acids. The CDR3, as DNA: TGTGCCAGTAGTATCATCACAAGTCACACCGGGGAGCTGTTTTTT. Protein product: CASSIITSHTGELFF. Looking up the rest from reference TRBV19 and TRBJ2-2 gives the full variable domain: DGGITQSPKYLFRKEGQNVTLSCEQNLNHDAMYWYRQDPGQGLRLIYYSQIVNDFQKGDIAEGYSVSREKKESFPLTVTSAQKNPTAFYLCASSIITSHTGELFFGEGSRLTVL.

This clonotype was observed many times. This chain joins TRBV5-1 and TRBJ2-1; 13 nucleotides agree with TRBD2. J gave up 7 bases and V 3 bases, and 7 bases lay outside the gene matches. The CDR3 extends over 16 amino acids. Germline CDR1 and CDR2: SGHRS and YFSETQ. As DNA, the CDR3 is TGCGCCAGCAGCTCCCCTCGGACTAGCGGGAGTAATGAGCAGTTCTTC. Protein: CASSSPRTSGSNEQFF.

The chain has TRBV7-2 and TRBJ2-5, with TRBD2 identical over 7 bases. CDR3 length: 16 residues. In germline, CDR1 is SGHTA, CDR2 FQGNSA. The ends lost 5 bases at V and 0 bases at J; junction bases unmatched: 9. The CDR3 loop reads CASSRVERGYQETQYF. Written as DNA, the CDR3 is TGTGCCAGCAGCCGAGTCGAGCGGGGATACCAAGAGACCCAGTACTTC.

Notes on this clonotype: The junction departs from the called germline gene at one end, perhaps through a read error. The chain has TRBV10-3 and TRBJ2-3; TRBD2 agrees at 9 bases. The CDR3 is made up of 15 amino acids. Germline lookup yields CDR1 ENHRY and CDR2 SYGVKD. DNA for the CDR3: TGTGCCACCGACGGCAGCGGGAGGCAGGAGGATATGCAGTATTTT. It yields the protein CATDGSGRQEDMQYF.

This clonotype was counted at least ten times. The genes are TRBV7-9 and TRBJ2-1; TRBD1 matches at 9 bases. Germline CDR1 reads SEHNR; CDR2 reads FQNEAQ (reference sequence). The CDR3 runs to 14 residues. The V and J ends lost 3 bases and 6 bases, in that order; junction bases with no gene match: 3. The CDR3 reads CASSLGQGSNEQFF. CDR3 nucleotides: TGTGCCAGCAGCTTGGGACAGGGAAGCAATGAGCAGTTCTTC.

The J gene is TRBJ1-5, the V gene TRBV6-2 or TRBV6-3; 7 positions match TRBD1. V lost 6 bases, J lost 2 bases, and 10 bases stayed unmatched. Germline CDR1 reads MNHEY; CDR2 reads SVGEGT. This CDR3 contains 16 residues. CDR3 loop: CASSSRQGTGNQPQHF. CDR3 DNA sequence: TGTGCCAGCAGCTCAAGACAGGGAACGGGCAATCAGCCCCAGCATTTT.

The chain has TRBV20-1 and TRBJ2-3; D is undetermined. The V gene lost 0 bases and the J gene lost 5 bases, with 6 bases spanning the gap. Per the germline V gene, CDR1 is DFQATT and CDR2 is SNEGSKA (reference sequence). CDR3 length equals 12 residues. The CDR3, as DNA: TGCAGTGCTAGAGATACTGGAGATACGCAGTATTTT. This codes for CSARDTGDTQYF.

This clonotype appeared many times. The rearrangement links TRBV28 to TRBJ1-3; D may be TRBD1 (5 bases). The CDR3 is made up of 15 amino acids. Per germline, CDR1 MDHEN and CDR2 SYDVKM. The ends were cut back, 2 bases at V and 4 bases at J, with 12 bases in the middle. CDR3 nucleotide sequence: TGTGCCAGCAGTTTAGGATGGCAGGGCGGAAACACCATATATTTT. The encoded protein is CASSLGWQGGNTIYF.

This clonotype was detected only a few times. CDR3 residues: CATSDTKTGAFSYNEQFF. CDR3 sequence (DNA): TGTGCCACCAGTGATACGAAGACAGGGGCTTTCTCCTACAATGAGCAGTTCTTC. The rearrangement joins TRBV24-1 to TRBJ2-1; the match to TRBD1 covers 8 bases. The CDR3 runs to 18 residues. J was trimmed by 0 bases and V by 3 bases; bases with no gene match: 9. Germline V gene sequence: CDR1 KGHDR, CDR2 SFDVKD.

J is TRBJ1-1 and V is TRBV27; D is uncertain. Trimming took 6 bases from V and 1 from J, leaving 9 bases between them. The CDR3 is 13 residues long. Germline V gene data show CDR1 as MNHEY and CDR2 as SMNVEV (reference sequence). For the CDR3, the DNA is TGTGCCAGCAGGAAGGGATGGAACACTGAAGCTTTCTTT. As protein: CASRKGWNTEAFF.

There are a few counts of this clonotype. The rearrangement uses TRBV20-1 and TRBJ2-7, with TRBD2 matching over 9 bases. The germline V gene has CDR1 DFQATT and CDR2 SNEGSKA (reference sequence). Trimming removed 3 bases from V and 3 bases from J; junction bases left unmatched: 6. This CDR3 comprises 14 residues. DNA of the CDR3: TGCAGTGCTAGCCCCGGACTAGCGCTCTACGAGCAGTACTTC. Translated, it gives CSASPGLALYEQYF.

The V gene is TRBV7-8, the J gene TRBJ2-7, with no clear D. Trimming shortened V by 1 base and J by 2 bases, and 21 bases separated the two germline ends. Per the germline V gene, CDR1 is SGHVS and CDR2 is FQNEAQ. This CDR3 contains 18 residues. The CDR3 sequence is CASSLVVGSLSEAYEQYF. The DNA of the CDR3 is TGTGCCAGCAGCTTAGTGGTTGGATCACTCTCCGAGGCCTACGAGCAGTACTTC.

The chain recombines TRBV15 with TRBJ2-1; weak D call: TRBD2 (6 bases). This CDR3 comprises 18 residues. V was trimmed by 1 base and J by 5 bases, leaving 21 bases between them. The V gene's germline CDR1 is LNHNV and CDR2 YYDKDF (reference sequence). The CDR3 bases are TGTGCCACCAGCAGAGGCAGGGATGCGGGATACAAACACAATGAGCAGTTCTTC. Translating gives CATSRGRDAGYKHNEQFF.

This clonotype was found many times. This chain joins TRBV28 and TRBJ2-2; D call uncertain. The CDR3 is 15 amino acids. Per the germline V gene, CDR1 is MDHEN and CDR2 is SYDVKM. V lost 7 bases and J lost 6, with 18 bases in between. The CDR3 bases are TGTGCCAGCACCCCTTACTTAATGGTCGCCGGGGAGCTGTTTTTT. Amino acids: CASTPYLMVAGELFF.

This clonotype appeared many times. The CDR3 is CASSATNEKLFF. Written as DNA, the CDR3 is TGTGCCAGCAGTGCAACTAATGAAAAACTGTTTTTT. The J gene is TRBJ1-4, the V gene TRBV27; D ambiguous. Germline CDR1 MNHEY, CDR2 SMNVEV (reference sequence). Trimming took off 5 bases at V and 0 bases at J, with 1 base between the two ends. This CDR3 spans 12 amino acids.

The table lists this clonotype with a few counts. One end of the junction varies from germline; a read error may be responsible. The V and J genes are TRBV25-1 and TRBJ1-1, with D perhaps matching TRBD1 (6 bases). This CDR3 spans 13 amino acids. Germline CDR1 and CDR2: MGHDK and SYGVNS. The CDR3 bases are TGTGCCTGCAGGGGTGGCGGGGAGGCTGAAGCTTTCTTT. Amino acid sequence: CACRGGGEAEAFF.

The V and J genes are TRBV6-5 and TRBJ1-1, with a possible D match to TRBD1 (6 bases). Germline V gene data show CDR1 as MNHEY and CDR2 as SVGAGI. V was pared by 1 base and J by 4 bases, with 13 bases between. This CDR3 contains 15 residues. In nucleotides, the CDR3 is TGTGCCAGCAGTTACTACAAGGGAGGGGGCACTGAAGCTTTCTTT. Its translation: CASSYYKGGGTEAFF.

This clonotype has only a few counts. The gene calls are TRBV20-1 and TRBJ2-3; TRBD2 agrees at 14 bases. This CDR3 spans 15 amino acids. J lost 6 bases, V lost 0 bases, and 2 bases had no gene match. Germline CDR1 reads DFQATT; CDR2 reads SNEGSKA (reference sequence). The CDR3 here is CSARDRLAGGDTQYF. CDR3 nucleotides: TGCAGTGCTAGAGATCGACTAGCGGGGGGGGATACGCAGTATTTT.

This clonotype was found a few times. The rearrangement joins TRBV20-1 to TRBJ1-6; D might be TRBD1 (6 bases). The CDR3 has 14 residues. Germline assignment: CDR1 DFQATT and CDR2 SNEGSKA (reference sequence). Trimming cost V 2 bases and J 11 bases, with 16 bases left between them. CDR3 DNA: TGCAGTGCTAGACCTGGACAGTCCGGGACACCCCTCCACTTT. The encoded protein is CSARPGQSGTPLHF.